Shown below are 13 T cell receptor beta chains from a single sample sequenced in a study of T cell responses to AZD1222 COVID-19 vaccine. Using immunoSEQ multiplex PCR, the repertoire was profiled, and TCRdb retains in-frame clones only, with some absent. The data show about 120,000 clones, 75% to 90% seen once. Sequences were derived from peripheral blood, sampled on day 0 of AZD1222 vaccination. The receptors shown here come from an adult in good health.

The chain employs TRBV6-8 and TRBJ1-5; D gene ambiguous. CDR1 MNHGY and CDR2 SAAAGT come from the germline V gene. The length of the CDR3 is 14 residues. Trimming shortened V by 10 bases and J by 9 bases, and 22 bases separated the two germline ends. In nucleotides, the CDR3 is TGTGCCACCACCCCCCAGGCTCGACTTTCGCCCCAGCATTTT. Amino acids: CATTPQARLSPQHF.

The gene calls are TRBV3-1 (or the pseudogene TRBV3-2) and TRBJ2-7; D perhaps matches TRBD2 (5 bases). Germline values: CDR1 LGHDT, CDR2 YNNKEL (reference sequence). This CDR3 has 15 amino acids. V gave up 5 bases and J gave up 3 bases, with 17 bases separating them. The CDR3 region has the DNA TGTGCCAGCAGCGATGCGACTACCGTTTACTACGAGCAGTACTTC. As protein: CASSDATTVYYEQYF.

The J gene is TRBJ2-1, the V gene TRBV3-1 (or the pseudogene TRBV3-2); possibly TRBD2 for D (5 bases). Per the germline V gene, CDR1 is LGHDT and CDR2 is YNNKEL (reference sequence). The V end lost 1 base, the J end lost 10 bases, and 17 bases lay between the germline ends. The CDR3 consists of 15 residues. The CDR3 sequence is CASSQGTRREGEQFF. In nucleotides, the CDR3 is TGTGCCAGCAGCCAAGGGACTCGACGTGAAGGAGAGCAGTTCTTC.

This chain joins TRBV6-5 and TRBJ2-7; TRBD1 agrees at 12 bases. The trim removed 10 bases at V and 5 bases at J, leaving 12 bases unmatched. Germline V gene lookup returns CDR1 MNHEY and CDR2 SVGAGI. There are 15 residues in the CDR3. The CDR3 coding sequence is TGTGCCACCTCGGGACAGGGGGCGAGGGGTGACGAGCAGTACTTC. Protein sequence: CATSGQGARGDEQYF.

The V gene is TRBV13, the J gene TRBJ1-1; D ambiguous. CDR1 and CDR2 (germline): PRHDT, FYEKMQ (reference sequence). The V end was cut by 6 bases, the J end by 11 bases, with 13 bases between. The CDR3 runs 11 residues. For the CDR3, the DNA is TGTGCCAGCAGTCGAGACATTCGGGCTTTCTTT. As protein: CASSRDIRAFF.

Comment on this clone: The sample has other DNA sequences that encode this CDR3 too. The chain recombines TRBV19 with TRBJ1-2; D is ambiguous. V was pared by 2 bases and J by 4 bases, with 11 bases between. The V gene's germline CDR1 is LNHDA and CDR2 SQIVND (reference sequence). The CDR3 is 14 residues long. The CDR3 spells CASSISSGGYGYTF. DNA for the CDR3: TGTGCCAGTAGTATAAGTTCGGGTGGCTATGGCTACACCTTC.

The CDR3 loop reads CALSGGGSYEQYF. The CDR3 DNA follows: TGTGCCCTTAGCGGAGGAGGCTCCTACGAGCAGTACTTC. The rearrangement joins TRBV2 to TRBJ2-7, with D perhaps TRBD2 (6 bases). This CDR3 is built from 13 residues. With 11 bases removed from V and 0 bases from J, the gap between germline ends came to 14 bases. Germline V gene sequence: CDR1 SNHLY, CDR2 FYNNEI.

This chain joins TRBV28 and TRBJ1-4, with a tentative D call TRBD1 (6 bases). CDR1 and CDR2 from the germline V gene are MDHEN and SYDVKM. The CDR3 covers 14 residues. Trimming removed 2 bases from V and 8 bases from J, with 12 bases in between. The CDR3 sequence: CASSLPGAREKLFF. The DNA of the CDR3 is TGTGCCAGCAGTTTACCAGGGGCTAGGGAAAAACTGTTTTTT.

The chain combines TRBV6-1 with TRBJ1-5; D is unclear. V lost 4 bases to trimming and J lost 0 bases, with 16 bases between them. The CDR3 loop spans 17 amino acids. Looked up from germline, CDR1 is MNHNS and CDR2 is SASEGT. CDR3 DNA: TGTGCCAGCAGTGCCCCCCCCACCAGCTATAGCAATCAGCCCCAGCATTTT. Translated: CASSAPPTSYSNQPQHF.

The chain recombines TRBV9 with TRBJ1-6, with a tentative D call TRBD1 (6 bases). Trimming took off 4 bases at V and 5 bases at J, with 19 bases between the two ends. The CDR3 has 17 amino acids. Germline V gene sequence: CDR1 SGDLS, CDR2 YYNGEE. The CDR3 coding sequence is TGTGCCAGCAGCCGCCACCCGGGGGCCGACAATAATTCACCCCTCCACTTT. Its protein product is CASSRHPGADNNSPLHF.

V usage is TRBV30 and J usage is TRBJ1-5, with TRBD1 as a possible D gene (5 bases). V shed 0 bases and J shed 7 bases, with 10 bases lying between them. The germline V gene has CDR1 GTSNPN and CDR2 SVGIG (reference sequence). This CDR3 has 13 residues. CDR3 amino acids: CAWSVSGRQPQHF. The CDR3 coding sequence is TGTGCCTGGAGTGTTTCAGGGCGACAGCCCCAGCATTTT.

In nucleotides, the CDR3 is TGTGCCAGCAGCTTGGCCACTAGCGGGAGGGCCAGAGAGCAGTACTTC. Translation: CASSLATSGRAREQYF. This chain links TRBV7-6 with TRBJ2-7, with 13 positions matching TRBD2. Germline V gives CDR1 SGHVS, CDR2 FNYEAQ. Trimming at V came to 3 bases and at J to 7 bases, leaving 9 bases not matched to a gene. The CDR3 sequence is 16 residues long.

CDR3 loop: CASSEMGGGVGEAFF. CDR3 bases: TGTGCCAGCAGTGAAATGGGAGGGGGCGTCGGTGAAGCTTTCTTT. The J gene is TRBJ1-1, the V gene TRBV2; TRBD1 agrees at 7 bases. Germline assignment: CDR1 SNHLY and CDR2 FYNNEI. CDR3 length equals 15 residues. The V and J ends lost 2 bases and 7 bases, in that order; junction bases with no gene match: 10.